A selection of T cell receptor beta chains follows, all from one sample in a study of blood T cell repertoires in COVID-19. Measured with immunoSEQ multiplex PCR; TCRdb has only the in-frame clones, and not every one. The top ten hold almost 2% of the sample, which has under 500,000 clones, approximately 90% seen once. The specimen was PBMCs or T cells enriched from blood (not recorded which). These receptors originate from a woman aged 18-35 years with acute COVID-19. Each CDR3 is given with its conserved first and last residue. Each record gives: V gene, clone size, D gene, J gene, CDR3 DNA, CDR3 protein. D genes are given only for firm matches. The listing skips clone size in some rows; elsewhere it reads once, few, many or a size class.

>TRBV3-1/TRBV3-2|.|TRBD1|TRBJ1-3
TGTGCCAGCAGCCAAGAAGGGGGCGAGAACACCATATATTTT
CASSQEGGENTIYF
>TRBV10-2|.|TRBD2|TRBJ2-7
TGCGCCAGCAGTGAGTCGATTGGGGGGGAGGACGAGCAGTACTTC
CASSESIGGEDEQYF
>TRBV27|.|TRBD1|TRBJ1-3
TGTGCCAGCAGTTTAAGCCACACCGGACAGGTCCTCTTAAGCTCTGGAAACACCATATATTTT
CASSLSHTGQVLLSSGNTIYF
>TRBV5-4|.|.|TRBJ2-1
TGTGCCAGCAGCGTAGGCTCAGGGATAGGCTACAATGAGCAGTTCTTC
CASSVGSGIGYNEQFF
>TRBV27|.|TRBD2|TRBJ2-3
TGTGCCAGCGGGTTGACTAGCGGGAGAACAGATACGCAGTATTTT
CASGLTSGRTDTQYF
>TRBV18|.|.|TRBJ1-4
TGTGCCAGCTCACCCGCGCACAGGGAAAAACTGTTTTTT
CASSPAHREKLFF
>TRBV28|.|TRBD2|TRBJ2-5
TGTGCCAGCAGTTTGACTAGCGGGAGGCAACTACAAGAGACCCAGTACTTC
CASSLTSGRQLQETQYF
>TRBV28|.|TRBD1|TRBJ1-4
TGTGCCAGCGTGGGGTCACAGGGGGCGACTGAAAAACTGTTTTTT
CASVGSQGATEKLFF
>TRBV19|.|TRBD2|TRBJ2-4
TGTGCCAGTAAGGGGACTAGCGGAGTAGCCAAAAACATTCAGTACTTC
CASKGTSGVAKNIQYF
>TRBV10-2|.|.|TRBJ1-1
TGCGCCAGCTGGGGGGAGATGAACACTGAAGCTTTCTTT
CASWGEMNTEAFF
>TRBV4-1|.|TRBD2|TRBJ2-1
TGCGCCAGCAGACACGGACTAGCGGGGGGAAGCTCCTACAATGAGCAGTTCTTC
CASRHGLAGGSSYNEQFF
>TRBV27|few|TRBD2|TRBJ2-1
TGTGCCAGCAGTTTAAGGGGACTAGCTTACAATGAGCAGTTCTTC
CASSLRGLAYNEQFF
>TRBV6-5|.|TRBD1|TRBJ1-1
TGTGCCAGCAACCAGGGGGCTTTAAGCACTGAAGCTTTCTTT
CASNQGALSTEAFF
>TRBV11-2|.|TRBD1|TRBJ1-3
TGTGCCAGCAGAGACAGGGTTGGTAACACCATATATTTT
CASRDRVGNTIYF
>TRBV2|.|TRBD2|TRBJ2-1
TGTGCCAGCATTACCGGGACTAGCTACAATGAGCAGTTCTTC
CASITGTSYNEQFF
>TRBV20-1|once|.|TRBJ2-7
TGCAGTGCTAGATTCTTATACGAGCAGTACTTC
CSARFLYEQYF
>TRBV5-4|.|TRBD1|TRBJ1-2
TGTGCCAGCAGCCAGACAGGGGGAGGCTATGGCTACACCTTC
CASSQTGGGYGYTF
>TRBV3-1/TRBV3-2|.|TRBD2|TRBJ2-1
TGTGCCAGCAGCCAAGAGTCGGCGGGAGTTGGCAATGAGCAGTTCTTC
CASSQESAGVGNEQFF
>TRBV2|few|.|TRBJ1-2
TGTGCCAGCAGTGATAAAGGCAGGGTGTCGTCATATGGCTACACCTTC
CASSDKGRVSSYGYTF
>TRBV10-2|.|TRBD1|TRBJ2-4
TGCGCCAGCTATCGACAGGGAGAAAACATTCAGTACTTC
CASYRQGENIQYF
>TRBV5-4|.|TRBD2|TRBJ2-7
TGTGCCAGCACCCCTAGCGGTGCCTACGAGCAGTACTTC
CASTPSGAYEQYF
>TRBV5-5|.|TRBD2|TRBJ2-1
TGTGCCAGCAGCTTCTTGGCGGGAGGGTTCAATGAGCAGTTCTTC
CASSFLAGGFNEQFF
>TRBV28|once|.|TRBJ2-3
TGTGCCAGCAGCCCGACAGGAACGACAGATACGCAGTATTTT
CASSPTGTTDTQYF
>TRBV2|.|TRBD1|TRBJ2-1
TGTGCCAGCAGTATCGACAGGGATGAGCAGTTCTTC
CASSIDRDEQFF
>TRBV7-9|.|.|TRBJ2-7
TGTGCCAGCAGCCTGTTCGGCGAGCAGTACTTC
CASSLFGEQYF
>TRBV12-5|.|TRBD1|TRBJ1-3
TGTGCTAGTGGTTCCGGGACAGCTAGAAACACCATATATTTT
CASGSGTARNTIYF
>TRBV13|.|.|TRBJ1-2
TGTGCCAGCAGCTTAGGCCACAGCTATGGCTACACCTTC
CASSLGHSYGYTF
>TRBV9|.|.|TRBJ1-2
TGTGCCAGCAGCGTGGGCAGGAAACCTAACTATGGCTACACCTTC
CASSVGRKPNYGYTF
>TRBV5-1|.|.|TRBJ1-6
TGCGCCAGCAGCGTAGACGGGGATTCACCCCTCCACTTT
CASSVDGDSPLHF
>TRBV2|once|.|TRBJ2-7
TGTGCCAGCAGTGTTTTAGTTTCCGAGCAGTACTTC
CASSVLVSEQYF
>TRBV28|.|TRBD1|TRBJ1-5
TGTGCCAGCACCGTGGACAGGGCGGGCAATCAGCCCCAGCATTTT
CASTVDRAGNQPQHF
>TRBV6-5|.|.|TRBJ2-2
TGTGCCAGCAGTTACCAGCCAGGCTCCGGGGAGCTGTTTTTT
CASSYQPGSGELFF
>TRBV28|.|TRBD1|TRBJ1-4
TGTGCCAGCAGTTTCCCCAGGACAGGGAGGACTAATGAAAAACTGTTTTTT
CASSFPRTGRTNEKLFF
>TRBV7-8|.|TRBD2|TRBJ2-1
TGTGCCAGCAGCTCCGGACTAGTAATTCGCGGTGAGCAGTTCTTC
CASSSGLVIRGEQFF
>TRBV11-2|.|TRBD2|TRBJ2-7
TGTGCCAGCAGCTGGGGGGGCTACGAGCAGTACTTC
CASSWGGYEQYF
>TRBV7-9|.|TRBD2|TRBJ2-7
TGTGCCAGCAGCTTCGGGGGGGCCTACGAGCAGTACTTC
CASSFGGAYEQYF
>TRBV6-1|.|.|TRBJ2-2
TGTGCCAGCAGTGAATCCCTCTCACTCGGGGAGCTGTTTTTT
CASSESLSLGELFF
>TRBV7-9|.|.|TRBJ1-5
TGTGCCAGCAGCATAGACAGGAGTACTAGCAATCAGCCCCAGCATTTT
CASSIDRSTSNQPQHF
>TRBV7-6|.|.|TRBJ1-5
TGTGCCAGCAGCTTAGTTGCGGATCAGCCCCAGCATTTT
CASSLVADQPQHF
>TRBV10-1|.|TRBD1|TRBJ1-2
TGCGCCAGCAGCCCAGGGGGAGGTGAGAACTATGGCTACACCTTC
CASSPGGGENYGYTF
>TRBV28|.|.|TRBJ2-4
TGTGCCAGCAGTGGCTCGAAAAACATTCAGTACTTC
CASSGSKNIQYF
>TRBV19|.|.|TRBJ1-1
TGTGCCAGTAGTATAATGGCGGTTTGGAGGACTGAAGCTTTCTTT
CASSIMAVWRTEAFF
>TRBV4-1|.|TRBD1|TRBJ2-4
TGCGCCAGCAGCCATCGCACAGGGGAAAACATTCAGTACTTC
CASSHRTGENIQYF
>TRBV19|.|TRBD2|TRBJ2-1
TGTGCCAGTAGTATAGCCGGGGGACATACACTAACTAGCGGGGCCTACAATGAGCAGTTCTTC
CASSIAGGHTLTSGAYNEQFF
>TRBV3-1/TRBV3-2|.|TRBD1|TRBJ1-2
TGTGCCAGCAGCCAAGGGAGGACAGGTCGTTTTTTTGGCTACACCTTC
CASSQGRTGRFFGYTF
>TRBV5-1|.|TRBD2|TRBJ2-5
TGCGCCAGCTGCCAGAGGCTAGCGGAGCGCGGGGACCAGTACTTC
CASCQRLAERGDQYF